These T cell receptor beta chains were read from a single sample in a study of cytomegalovirus exposure and HLA in healthy donors. The protocol was immunoSEQ multiplex PCR, while the TCRdb copy is restricted to in-frame clones and leaves out a portion. The sample has over 90,000 clones, about three fifths seen once. The specimen sequenced was PBMCs. These receptors all come from a human donor in good health. The CDR3 runs from the conserved cysteine through the conserved F or W. Fields, in order: J gene, V gene, D gene, clone size, CDR3 DNA, CDR3 protein. D genes are given only for firm matches. The listing skips clone size in some rows; elsewhere it reads once, few, many or a size class.

j_call: TRBJ2-2; v_call: TRBV7-2; d_call: -; clone_size: -; cdr3_nt: TGTGCCAGCAGCTTTATACCAGGGCTAGACACCGGGGAGCTGTTTTTT; cdr3_aa: CASSFIPGLDTGELFF
j_call: TRBJ2-5; v_call: TRBV25-1; d_call: -; clone_size: once; cdr3_nt: TGTGCCAGCAGTGTACGGCGGACACTGGGAGAGACCCAGTACTTC; cdr3_aa: CASSVRRTLGETQYF
j_call: TRBJ1-4; v_call: TRBV9; d_call: -; clone_size: once; cdr3_nt: TGTGCCAGCAGCCCAAATCCCGACAGAGTAAATGAAAAACTGTTTTTT; cdr3_aa: CASSPNPDRVNEKLFF
j_call: TRBJ2-7; v_call: TRBV7-2; d_call: TRBD2; clone_size: -; cdr3_nt: TGTGCCAGCAGCCCGCCGACTAGCGTTTACGAGCAGTACTTC; cdr3_aa: CASSPPTSVYEQYF
j_call: TRBJ2-5; v_call: TRBV25-1; d_call: -; clone_size: few; cdr3_nt: TGTGCCAGCAGTGAAGAAAGGACAGACCTCCCGGAGACCCAGTACTTC; cdr3_aa: CASSEERTDLPETQYF
j_call: TRBJ1-5; v_call: TRBV18; d_call: -; clone_size: -; cdr3_nt: TGTGCCAGCTCACCAGGGGCGGATGGGCAGCCCCAGCATTTT; cdr3_aa: CASSPGADGQPQHF
j_call: TRBJ1-5; v_call: TRBV7-9; d_call: -; clone_size: few; cdr3_nt: TGTGCCAGCAGCAAAGGGGGGGGTAATCAGCCCCAGCATTTT; cdr3_aa: CASSKGGGNQPQHF
j_call: TRBJ1-4; v_call: TRBV5-1; d_call: -; clone_size: -; cdr3_nt: TGCGCCAGCAGGGGGGGGCAACTCCGACAAAATGAAAAACTGTTTTTT; cdr3_aa: CASRGGQLRQNEKLFF
j_call: TRBJ1-5; v_call: TRBV5-6; d_call: -; clone_size: -; cdr3_nt: TGTGCCAGCAGCTACCAACAGGGACATCAGCCCCAGCATTTT; cdr3_aa: CASSYQQGHQPQHF
j_call: TRBJ2-7; v_call: TRBV6-1; d_call: TRBD1; clone_size: -; cdr3_nt: TGTGCCAGCAGCGGTGGACAGGGGACCTACGAGCAGTACTTC; cdr3_aa: CASSGGQGTYEQYF
j_call: TRBJ1-1; v_call: TRBV27; d_call: -; clone_size: -; cdr3_nt: TGTGCCTCATCCCTCTTCGGACAGAAGATTATGAACACTGAAGCTTTCTTT; cdr3_aa: CASSLFGQKIMNTEAFF
j_call: TRBJ2-7; v_call: TRBV19; d_call: TRBD2; clone_size: -; cdr3_nt: TGTGCCAGTAGGTACTTAGCGGGTGACGGATACGAGCAGTACTTC; cdr3_aa: CASRYLAGDGYEQYF
j_call: TRBJ1-4; v_call: TRBV6-6; d_call: -; clone_size: -; cdr3_nt: TGTGCCAGCAGTCAAACCCCAGCGGGCAATGAAAAACTGTTTTTT; cdr3_aa: CASSQTPAGNEKLFF
j_call: TRBJ1-1; v_call: TRBV12-5; d_call: -; clone_size: -; cdr3_nt: TGTGCTAGTGTACCCCCCACGGAGACTGAAGCTTTCTTT; cdr3_aa: CASVPPTETEAFF
j_call: TRBJ1-1; v_call: TRBV6-1; d_call: TRBD1; clone_size: medium-sized; cdr3_nt: TGTGCCAGCAGTGAAGAGGGACAGGGGGGAACTGAAGCTTTCTTT; cdr3_aa: CASSEEGQGGTEAFF
j_call: TRBJ2-2; v_call: TRBV11-2; d_call: -; clone_size: once; cdr3_nt: TGTGCCAGCAGCTTCGGGAGTGGCACCGGGGAGCTGTTTTTT; cdr3_aa: CASSFGSGTGELFF
j_call: TRBJ2-1; v_call: TRBV19; d_call: -; clone_size: -; cdr3_nt: TGTGCCAGTAGCATAACGGGACTCTCTTCAAATGAGCAGTTCTTC; cdr3_aa: CASSITGLSSNEQFF
j_call: TRBJ2-7; v_call: TRBV19; d_call: TRBD2; clone_size: -; cdr3_nt: TGTGCCAGTAGTATTGGTAGCGGGAGCTCCTACGAGCAGTACTTC; cdr3_aa: CASSIGSGSSYEQYF
j_call: TRBJ2-3; v_call: TRBV6-1; d_call: -; clone_size: once; cdr3_nt: TGTGCCAGCGCTTTAAGGGGAAGCACAGATACGCAGTATTTT; cdr3_aa: CASALRGSTDTQYF
j_call: TRBJ2-4; v_call: TRBV5-5; d_call: -; clone_size: -; cdr3_nt: TGTGCCAGCAGTTCGGGACAAGAGTTACTAGCCAAAAACATTCAGTACTTC; cdr3_aa: CASSSGQELLAKNIQYF
j_call: TRBJ2-5; v_call: TRBV7-2; d_call: TRBD2; clone_size: -; cdr3_nt: TGTGCCAGCAGCTTAGAGGCACGGGGACTAAGGTTGGAGACCCAGTACTTC; cdr3_aa: CASSLEARGLRLETQYF
j_call: TRBJ2-3; v_call: TRBV19; d_call: -; clone_size: -; cdr3_nt: TGTGCCAGTAGTATAGATCGGCCGGGAGCGGGTTTGGATACGCAGTATTTT; cdr3_aa: CASSIDRPGAGLDTQYF
j_call: TRBJ2-3; v_call: TRBV27; d_call: TRBD2; clone_size: -; cdr3_nt: TGTGCCAGCAGTTCCCACGGACTAGCGGGAGTAGAAGATACGCAGTATTTT; cdr3_aa: CASSSHGLAGVEDTQYF
j_call: TRBJ2-1; v_call: TRBV10-1; d_call: TRBD2; clone_size: -; cdr3_nt: TGCGCCAGCAGTGGGGGACTAGCGGGAGATCTCAATGAGCAGTTCTTC; cdr3_aa: CASSGGLAGDLNEQFF
j_call: TRBJ1-6; v_call: TRBV6-5; d_call: TRBD1; clone_size: few; cdr3_nt: TGTGCCAGCAGTTACGTGCAGGGGGCGCCTTCACCCCTCCACTTT; cdr3_aa: CASSYVQGAPSPLHF
j_call: TRBJ1-5; v_call: TRBV27; d_call: -; clone_size: few; cdr3_nt: TGTGCCAGCAGTTTGGGAGGCGATCAGCCCCAGCATTTT; cdr3_aa: CASSLGGDQPQHF
j_call: TRBJ2-2; v_call: TRBV5-4; d_call: -; clone_size: -; cdr3_nt: TGTGCCAGCACAACCCAGGGGCTCCCGAACACCGGGGAGCTGTTTTTT; cdr3_aa: CASTTQGLPNTGELFF
j_call: TRBJ1-2; v_call: TRBV4-1; d_call: TRBD1; clone_size: -; cdr3_nt: TGCGCCAGCAGCTCCCGACAGGGAGGTACTTCGGCGTATGGCTACACCTTC; cdr3_aa: CASSSRQGGTSAYGYTF
j_call: TRBJ2-1; v_call: TRBV11-2; d_call: TRBD2; clone_size: -; cdr3_nt: TGTGCCAGCAGCTCGACTAGCGGGATCCATGAGCAGTTCTTC; cdr3_aa: CASSSTSGIHEQFF